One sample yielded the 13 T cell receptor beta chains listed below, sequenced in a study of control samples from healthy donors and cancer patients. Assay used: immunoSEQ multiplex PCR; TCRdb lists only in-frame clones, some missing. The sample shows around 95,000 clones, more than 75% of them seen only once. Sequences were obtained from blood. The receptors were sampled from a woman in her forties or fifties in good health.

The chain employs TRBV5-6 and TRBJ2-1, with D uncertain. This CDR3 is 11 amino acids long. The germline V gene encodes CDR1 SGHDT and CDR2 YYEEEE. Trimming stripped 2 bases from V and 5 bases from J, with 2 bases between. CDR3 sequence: CASSFHNEQFF. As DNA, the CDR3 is TGTGCCAGCAGCTTCCACAATGAGCAGTTCTTC.

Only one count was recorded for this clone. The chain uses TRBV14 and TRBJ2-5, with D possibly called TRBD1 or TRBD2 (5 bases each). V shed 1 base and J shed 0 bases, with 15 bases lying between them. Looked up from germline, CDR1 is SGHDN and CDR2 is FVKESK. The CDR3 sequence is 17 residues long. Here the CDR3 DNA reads TGTGCCAGCAGCCAAGCGAAAATGGGACGGAACCAAGAGACCCAGTACTTC. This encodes CASSQAKMGRNQETQYF.

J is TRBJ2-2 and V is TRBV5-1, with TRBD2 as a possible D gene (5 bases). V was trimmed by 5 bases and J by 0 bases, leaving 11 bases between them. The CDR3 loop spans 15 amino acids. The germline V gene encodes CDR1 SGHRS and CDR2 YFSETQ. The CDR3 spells CASSGREPNTGELFF. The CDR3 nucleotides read TGCGCCAGCAGTGGCCGGGAACCGAACACCGGGGAGCTGTTTTTT. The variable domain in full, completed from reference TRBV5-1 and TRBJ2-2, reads KAGVTQTPRYLIKTRGQQVTLSCSPISGHRSVSWYQQTPGQGLQFLFEYFSETQRNKGNFPGRFSGRQFSNSRSEMNVSTLELGDSALYLCASSGREPNTGELFFGEGSRLTVL.

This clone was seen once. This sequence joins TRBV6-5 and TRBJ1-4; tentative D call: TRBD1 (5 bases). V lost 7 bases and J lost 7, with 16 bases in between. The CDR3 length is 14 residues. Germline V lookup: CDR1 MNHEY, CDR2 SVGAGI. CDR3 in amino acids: CASTPGFLSEKLFF. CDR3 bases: TGTGCCAGCACTCCAGGGTTCCTCAGTGAAAAACTGTTTTTT.

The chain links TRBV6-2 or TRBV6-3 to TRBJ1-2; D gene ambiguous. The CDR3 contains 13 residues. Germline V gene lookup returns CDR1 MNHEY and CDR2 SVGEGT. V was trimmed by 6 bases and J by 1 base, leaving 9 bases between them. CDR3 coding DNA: TGTGCCAGCAGCTCCGGTCATAACTATGGCTACACCTTC. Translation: CASSSGHNYGYTF.

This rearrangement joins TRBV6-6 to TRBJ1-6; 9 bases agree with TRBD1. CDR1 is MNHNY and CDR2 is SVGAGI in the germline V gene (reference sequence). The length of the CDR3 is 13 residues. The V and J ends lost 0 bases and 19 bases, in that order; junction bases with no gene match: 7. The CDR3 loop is CASSYSQGAGGHF. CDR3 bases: TGTGCCAGCAGTTACTCACAGGGGGCCGGCGGACACTTT.

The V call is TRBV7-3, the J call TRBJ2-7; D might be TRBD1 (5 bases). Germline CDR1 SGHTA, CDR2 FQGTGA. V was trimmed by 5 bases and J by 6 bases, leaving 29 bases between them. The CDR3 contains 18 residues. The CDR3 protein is CASSHLSFGGRETFEQYF. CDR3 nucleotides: TGTGCCAGCAGCCACCTCTCCTTTGGCGGCAGGGAAACCTTCGAGCAGTACTTC.

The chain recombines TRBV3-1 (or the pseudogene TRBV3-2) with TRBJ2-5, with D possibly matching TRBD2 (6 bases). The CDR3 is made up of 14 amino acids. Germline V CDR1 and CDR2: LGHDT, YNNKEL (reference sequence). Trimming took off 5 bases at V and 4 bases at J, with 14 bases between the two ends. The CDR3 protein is CASSKAGGAETQYF. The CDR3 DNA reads TGTGCCAGCAGCAAAGCGGGCGGGGCAGAGACCCAGTACTTC.

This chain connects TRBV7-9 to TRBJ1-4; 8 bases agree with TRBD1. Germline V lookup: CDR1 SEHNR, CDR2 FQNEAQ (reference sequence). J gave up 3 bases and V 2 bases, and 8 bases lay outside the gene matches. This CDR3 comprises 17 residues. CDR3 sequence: CASSLKDWGQANEKLFF. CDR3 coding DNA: TGTGCCAGCAGCTTAAAAGACTGGGGACAGGCTAATGAAAAACTGTTTTTT.

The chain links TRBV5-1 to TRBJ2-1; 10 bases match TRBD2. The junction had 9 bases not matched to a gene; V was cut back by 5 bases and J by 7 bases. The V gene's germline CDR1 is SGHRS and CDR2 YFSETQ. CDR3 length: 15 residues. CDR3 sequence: CASRLAGTSPNEQFF. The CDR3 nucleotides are TGCGCCAGCAGACTAGCGGGAACCTCTCCTAATGAGCAGTTCTTC.

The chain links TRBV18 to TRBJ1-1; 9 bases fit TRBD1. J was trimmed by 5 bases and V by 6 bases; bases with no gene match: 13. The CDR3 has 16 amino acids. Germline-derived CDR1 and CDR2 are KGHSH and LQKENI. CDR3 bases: TGTGCCAGCTCCCCGACAAACACAGGGGGCAGAACTGAAGCTTTCTTT. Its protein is CASSPTNTGGRTEAFF.

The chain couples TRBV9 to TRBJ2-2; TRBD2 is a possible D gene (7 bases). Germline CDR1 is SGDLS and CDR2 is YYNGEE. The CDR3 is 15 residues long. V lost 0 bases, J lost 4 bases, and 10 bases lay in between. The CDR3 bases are TGTGCCAGCAGCGTAGGCGGGGGCGGCACCGGGGAGCTGTTTTTT. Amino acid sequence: CASSVGGGGTGELFF.

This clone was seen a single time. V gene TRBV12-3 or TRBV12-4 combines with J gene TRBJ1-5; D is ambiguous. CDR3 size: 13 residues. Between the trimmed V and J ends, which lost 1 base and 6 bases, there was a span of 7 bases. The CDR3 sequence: CASSLGGGQPQHF. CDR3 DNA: TGTGCCAGCAGTTTAGGGGGTGGTCAGCCCCAGCATTTT.